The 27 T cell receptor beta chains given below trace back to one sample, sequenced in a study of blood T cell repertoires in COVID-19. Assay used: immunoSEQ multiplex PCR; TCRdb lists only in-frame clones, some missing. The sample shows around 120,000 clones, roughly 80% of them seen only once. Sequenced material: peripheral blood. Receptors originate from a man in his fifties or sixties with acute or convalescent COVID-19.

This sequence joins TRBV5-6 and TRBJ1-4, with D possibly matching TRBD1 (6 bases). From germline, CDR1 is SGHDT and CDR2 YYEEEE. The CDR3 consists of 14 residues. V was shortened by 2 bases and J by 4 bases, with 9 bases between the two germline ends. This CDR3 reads CASSFLQGNEKLFF. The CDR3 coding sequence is TGTGCCAGCAGCTTTCTACAGGGTAATGAAAAACTGTTTTTT.

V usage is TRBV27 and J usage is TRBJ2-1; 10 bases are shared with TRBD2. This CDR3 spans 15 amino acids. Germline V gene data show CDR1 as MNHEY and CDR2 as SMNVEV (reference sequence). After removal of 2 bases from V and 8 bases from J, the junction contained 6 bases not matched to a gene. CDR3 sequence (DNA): TGTGCCAGCAGTTTAGGAAGCGGGAGGGGGTATGAGCAGTTCTTC. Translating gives CASSLGSGRGYEQFF.

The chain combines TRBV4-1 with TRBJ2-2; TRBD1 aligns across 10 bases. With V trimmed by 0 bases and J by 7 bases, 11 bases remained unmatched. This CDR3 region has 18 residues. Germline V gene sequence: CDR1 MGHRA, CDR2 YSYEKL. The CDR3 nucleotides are TGCGCCAGCAGCCAAGATCCAGGGACAGGGGAGTTCGGCGGGGAGCTGTTTTTT. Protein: CASSQDPGTGEFGGELFF.

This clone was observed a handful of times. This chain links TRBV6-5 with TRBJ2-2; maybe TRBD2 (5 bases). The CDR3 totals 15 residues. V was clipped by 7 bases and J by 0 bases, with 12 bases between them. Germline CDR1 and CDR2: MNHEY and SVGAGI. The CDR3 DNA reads TGTGCCAGCAAGTCAGAGGACTCGAACACCGGGGAGCTGTTTTTT. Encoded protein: CASKSEDSNTGELFF.

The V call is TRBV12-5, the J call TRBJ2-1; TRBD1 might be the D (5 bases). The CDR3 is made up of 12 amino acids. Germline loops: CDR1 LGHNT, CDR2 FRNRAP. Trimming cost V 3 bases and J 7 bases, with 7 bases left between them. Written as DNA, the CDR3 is TGTGCTAGTGGTTTATCAGGGAATGAGCAGTTCTTC. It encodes CASGLSGNEQFF.

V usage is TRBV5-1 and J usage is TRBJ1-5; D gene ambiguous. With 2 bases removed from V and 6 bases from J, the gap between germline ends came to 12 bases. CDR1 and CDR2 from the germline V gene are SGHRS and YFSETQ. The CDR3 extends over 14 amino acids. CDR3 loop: CASSFGGRFQPQHF. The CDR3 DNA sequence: TGCGCCAGCAGCTTCGGAGGGAGGTTTCAGCCCCAGCATTTT.

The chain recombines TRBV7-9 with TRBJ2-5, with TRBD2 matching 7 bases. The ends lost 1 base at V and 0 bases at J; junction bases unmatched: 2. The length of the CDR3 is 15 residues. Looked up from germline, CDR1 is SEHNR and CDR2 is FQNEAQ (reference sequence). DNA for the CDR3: TGTGCCAGCAGCTTAGACGGGGGGTACCAAGAGACCCAGTACTTC. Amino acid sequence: CASSLDGGYQETQYF.

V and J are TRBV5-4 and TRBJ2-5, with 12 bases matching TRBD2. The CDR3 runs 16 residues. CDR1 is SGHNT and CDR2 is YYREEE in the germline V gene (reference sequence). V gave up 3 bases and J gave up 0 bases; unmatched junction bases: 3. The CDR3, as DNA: TGTGCCAGCAGCTACGGACTAGCGGGGTACCAAGAGACCCAGTACTTC. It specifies CASSYGLAGYQETQYF. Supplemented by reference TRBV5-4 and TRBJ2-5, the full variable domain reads ETGVTQSPTHLIKTRGQQVTLRCSSQSGHNTVSWYQQALGQGPQFIFQYYREEENGRGNFPPRFSGLQFPNYSSELNVNALELDDSALYLCASSYGLAGYQETQYFGPGTRLLVL.

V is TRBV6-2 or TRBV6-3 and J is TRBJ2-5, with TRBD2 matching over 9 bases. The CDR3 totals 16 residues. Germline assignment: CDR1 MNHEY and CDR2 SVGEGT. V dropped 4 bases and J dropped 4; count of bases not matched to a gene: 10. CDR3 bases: TGTGCCAGCAGTTCTGGTCTAGCGGGAATTTCAGAGACCCAGTACTTC. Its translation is CASSSGLAGISETQYF.

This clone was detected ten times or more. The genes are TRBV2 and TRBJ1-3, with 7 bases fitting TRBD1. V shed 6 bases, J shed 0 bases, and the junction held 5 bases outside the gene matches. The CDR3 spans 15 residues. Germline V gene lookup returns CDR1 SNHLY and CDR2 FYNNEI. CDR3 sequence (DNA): TGTGCCAGCAGGACAGGGACCTTCTCTGGAAACACCATATATTTT. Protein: CASRTGTFSGNTIYF.

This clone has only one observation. The CDR3 sequence: CASSKGVGYGYTF. The CDR3 DNA follows: TGTGCCAGCAGTAAGGGAGTTGGGTATGGCTACACCTTC. The V call is TRBV12-3 or TRBV12-4, the J call TRBJ1-2; D is uncertain. The CDR3 extends over 13 amino acids. Between the trimmed V and J ends, which lost 5 bases and 5 bases, there was a span of 12 bases.

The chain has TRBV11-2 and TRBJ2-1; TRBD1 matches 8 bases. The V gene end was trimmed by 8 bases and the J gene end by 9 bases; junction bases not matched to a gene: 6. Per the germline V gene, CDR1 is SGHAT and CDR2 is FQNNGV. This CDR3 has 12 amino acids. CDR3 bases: TGTGCCAGCGGGACAGGCCCGTTTGAGCAGTTCTTC. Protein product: CASGTGPFEQFF.

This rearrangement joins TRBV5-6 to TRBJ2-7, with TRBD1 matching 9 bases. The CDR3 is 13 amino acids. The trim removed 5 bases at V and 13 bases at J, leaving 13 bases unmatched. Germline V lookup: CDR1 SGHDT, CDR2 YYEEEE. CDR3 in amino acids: CASSQTGTGLIYF. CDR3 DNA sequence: TGTGCCAGCAGTCAAACCGGGACAGGGTTAATCTACTTC. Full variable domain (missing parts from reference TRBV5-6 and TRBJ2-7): DAGVTQSPTHLIKTRGQQVTLRCSPKSGHDTVSWYQQALGQGPQFIFQYYEEEERQRGNFPDRFSGHQFPNYSSELNVNALLLGDSALYLCASSQTGTGLIYFGPGTRLTVT.

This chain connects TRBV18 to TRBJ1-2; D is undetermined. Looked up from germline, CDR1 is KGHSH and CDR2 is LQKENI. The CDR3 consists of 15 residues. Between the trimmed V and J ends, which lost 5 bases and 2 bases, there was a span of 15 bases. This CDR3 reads CASSEARAGNYGYTF. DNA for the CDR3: TGTGCCAGCTCAGAGGCGCGGGCTGGGAACTATGGCTACACCTTC.

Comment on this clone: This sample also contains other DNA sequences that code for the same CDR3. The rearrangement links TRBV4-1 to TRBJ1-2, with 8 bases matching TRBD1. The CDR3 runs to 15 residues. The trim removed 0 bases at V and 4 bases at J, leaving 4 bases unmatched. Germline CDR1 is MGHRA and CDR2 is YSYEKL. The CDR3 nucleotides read TGCGCCAGCAGCCAAGACCCAGGGGGCCTCTATGGCTACACCTTC. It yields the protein CASSQDPGGLYGYTF.

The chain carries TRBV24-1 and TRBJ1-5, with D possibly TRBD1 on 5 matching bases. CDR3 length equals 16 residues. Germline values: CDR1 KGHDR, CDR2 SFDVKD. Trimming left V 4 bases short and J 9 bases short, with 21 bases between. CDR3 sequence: CATSDARDVTAGPQHF. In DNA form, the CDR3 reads TGTGCCACCAGTGACGCTCGGGACGTAACAGCGGGGCCCCAGCATTTT.

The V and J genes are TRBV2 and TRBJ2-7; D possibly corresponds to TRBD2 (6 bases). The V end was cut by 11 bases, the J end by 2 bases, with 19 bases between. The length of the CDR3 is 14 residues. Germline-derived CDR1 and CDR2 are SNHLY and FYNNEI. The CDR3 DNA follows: TGTGCCTCCCTTCGGGGCCCTAGCGCCTACGAGCAGTACTTC. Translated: CASLRGPSAYEQYF.

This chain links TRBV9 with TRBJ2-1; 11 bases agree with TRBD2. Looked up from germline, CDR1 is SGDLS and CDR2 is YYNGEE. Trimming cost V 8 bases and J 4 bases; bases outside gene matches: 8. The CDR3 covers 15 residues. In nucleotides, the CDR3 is TGTGCCAGTAATCCCGGGACTAGCGGTTACAATGAGCAGTTCTTC. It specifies CASNPGTSGYNEQFF.

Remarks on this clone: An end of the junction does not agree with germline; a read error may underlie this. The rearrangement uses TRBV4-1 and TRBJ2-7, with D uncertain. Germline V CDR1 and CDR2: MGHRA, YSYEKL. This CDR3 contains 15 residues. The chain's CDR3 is CASSQVPESSYEQYF. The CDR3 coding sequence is TGCGCCAGCAGTCAAGTGCCGGAGAGCTCCTACGAGCAGTACTTC.

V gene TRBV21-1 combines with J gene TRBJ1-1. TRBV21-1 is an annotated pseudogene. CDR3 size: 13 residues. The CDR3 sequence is CASSKRGGPKAFF. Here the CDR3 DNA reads TGTGCCAGCAGCAAACGGGGAGGGCCCAAAGCTTTCTTT.

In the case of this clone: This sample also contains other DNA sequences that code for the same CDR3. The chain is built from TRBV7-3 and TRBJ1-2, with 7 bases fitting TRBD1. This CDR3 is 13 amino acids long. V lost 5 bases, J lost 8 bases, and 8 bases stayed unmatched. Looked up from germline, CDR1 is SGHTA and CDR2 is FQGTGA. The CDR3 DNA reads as TGTGCCAGCAGCCCGGGCCAGGGGGAGGGCTACACCTTC. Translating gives CASSPGQGEGYTF.

CDR3 loop: CASSPSRGGFTEAFF. The CDR3 DNA reads as TGTGCCAGCAGCCCCTCACGGGGTGGGTTCACTGAAGCTTTCTTT. This sequence joins TRBV3-1 (or the pseudogene TRBV3-2) and TRBJ1-1; D is uncertain. The CDR3 contains 15 residues. Germline V CDR1 and CDR2: LGHDT, YNNKEL (reference sequence). Trimming pared 4 bases from V and 4 bases from J, leaving 16 bases between.

The CDR3 nucleotides read TGTGCCAGTAGTTTGACTAGCGGGGGGGCGTTTAACTACAATGAGCAGTTCTTC. Translation gives CASSLTSGGAFNYNEQFF. The V call is TRBV19, the J call TRBJ2-1, with TRBD2 matching over 14 bases. The CDR3 runs 18 residues. The germline CDR1 and CDR2 sequences are LNHDA and SQIVND (reference sequence). J was trimmed by 3 bases and V by 5 bases; bases with no gene match: 9.

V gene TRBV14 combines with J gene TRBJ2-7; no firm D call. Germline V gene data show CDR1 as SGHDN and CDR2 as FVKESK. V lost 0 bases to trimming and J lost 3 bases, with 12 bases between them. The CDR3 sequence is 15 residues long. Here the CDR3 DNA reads TGTGCCAGCAGCCAAGATCGGTTCACCCGCTACGAGCAGTACTTC. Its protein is CASSQDRFTRYEQYF.

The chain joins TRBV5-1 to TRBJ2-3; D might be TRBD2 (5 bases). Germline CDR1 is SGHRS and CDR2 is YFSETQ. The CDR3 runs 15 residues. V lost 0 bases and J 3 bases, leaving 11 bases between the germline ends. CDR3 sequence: CASSLEGSGTDTQYF. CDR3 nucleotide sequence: TGCGCCAGCAGCTTGGAAGGGTCGGGGACAGATACGCAGTATTTT. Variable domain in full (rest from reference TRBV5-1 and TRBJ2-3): KAGVTQTPRYLIKTRGQQVTLSCSPISGHRSVSWYQQTPGQGLQFLFEYFSETQRNKGNFPGRFSGRQFSNSRSEMNVSTLELGDSALYLCASSLEGSGTDTQYFGPGTRLTVL.

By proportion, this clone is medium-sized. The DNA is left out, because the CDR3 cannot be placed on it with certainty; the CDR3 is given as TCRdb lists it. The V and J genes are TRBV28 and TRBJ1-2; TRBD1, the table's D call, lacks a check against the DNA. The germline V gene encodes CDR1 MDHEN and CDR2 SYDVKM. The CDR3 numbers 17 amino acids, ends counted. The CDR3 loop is CASSLSLRQGDIYGYTF.

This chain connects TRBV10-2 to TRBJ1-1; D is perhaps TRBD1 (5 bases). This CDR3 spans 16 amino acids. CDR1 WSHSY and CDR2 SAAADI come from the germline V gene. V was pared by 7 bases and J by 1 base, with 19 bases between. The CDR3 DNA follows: TGCGCCAGCACACGGTCCGGGGGGATGGGGAACACTGAAGCTTTCTTT. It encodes CASTRSGGMGNTEAFF.